The present TCR beta chain was sequenced within a study of OX40 agonist ivuxolimab in advanced cancers. Trimming cost V 7 bases and J 4 bases, with 13 bases left between them. Germline CDR1 is GTSNPN and CDR2 is SVGIG (reference sequence). The CDR3 covers 12 residues. Sequencing was performed with immunoSEQ multiplex PCR; in TCRdb, only in-frame clones are kept and a portion is missing. The sample includes 96,000 or so clones, 84% of them seen just once. The sequencing used CD4+ or CD8+ T cells sorted from blood, collected in a trial of the OX40 agonist ivuxolimab. J is TRBJ1-1 and V is TRBV30; D not certain. The origin of this receptor is an adult with an advanced solid tumor such as melanoma, head and neck, liver or kidney cancer. CDR3 DNA sequence: TGTGCCTCACTGTCGGTGGGCACTGAAGCTTTCTTT. It encodes CASLSVGTEAFF.